This entry lists 24 T cell receptor beta chains sequenced from one sample in a study of blood T cell repertoires in COVID-19. Repertoires were generated with immunoSEQ multiplex PCR, while TCRdb's copy carries only in-frame clones and drops some. Counted here are over 95,000 clones, approximately 84% occurring once; the ten biggest clones make up around 16%. The sequencing sample was made of peripheral blood. The receptor source for this set is a woman in her fifties or sixties with acute or convalescent COVID-19.

This sequence joins TRBV24-1 and TRBJ1-5, with D possibly matching TRBD1 (5 bases). V was trimmed by 4 bases and J by 1 base, leaving 10 bases between them. This CDR3 has 15 amino acids. Looked up from germline, CDR1 is KGHDR and CDR2 is SFDVKD. CDR3 sequence (DNA): TGTGCCACCAGTGAGGGGGGGACGAGCAATCAGCCCCAGCATTTT. It specifies CATSEGGTSNQPQHF.

This chain links TRBV7-6 with TRBJ1-3; 8 bases map to TRBD1. Germline V lookup: CDR1 SGHVS, CDR2 FNYEAQ. The junction had 11 bases not matched to a gene; V was cut back by 5 bases and J by 2 bases. CDR3 length: 17 residues. The CDR3 spells CASSPLGQGIAGNTIYF. In nucleotides, the CDR3 is TGTGCCAGCAGCCCTCTCGGACAGGGTATAGCTGGAAACACCATATATTTT.

This clone was seen just once. V is TRBV7-2 and J is TRBJ1-2; 7 bases line up with TRBD1. Germline V CDR1 and CDR2: SGHTA, FQGNSA. The CDR3 loop spans 13 amino acids. V was clipped by 1 base and J by 7 bases; unmatched bases: 3. CDR3 sequence reads: CASSLGTGVGYTF. Here the CDR3 DNA reads TGTGCCAGCAGCTTAGGCACAGGGGTTGGCTACACCTTC.

V is TRBV4-1 and J is TRBJ2-3; 11 positions agree with TRBD1. With V trimmed by 3 bases and J by 2 bases, 1 base remained unmatched. The CDR3 is 15 amino acids. Germline V gives CDR1 MGHRA, CDR2 YSYEKL. The chain's CDR3 is CASSQGQGDTDTQYF. For the CDR3, the DNA is TGCGCCAGCAGCCAGGGACAGGGGGACACAGATACGCAGTATTTT.

The gene calls are TRBV4-1 and TRBJ1-2, with TRBD1 identical over 7 bases. Germline trimming cut 0 bases from V and 0 bases from J; bases unmatched to any gene: 4. CDR1 and CDR2 from the germline V gene are MGHRA and YSYEKL. The CDR3 extends over 16 amino acids. The CDR3 spells CASSQDEGTANYGYTF. CDR3 sequence (DNA): TGCGCCAGCAGCCAAGATGAGGGGACAGCTAACTATGGCTACACCTTC.

This clone was seen only once. The chain joins TRBV10-3 to TRBJ2-1, with 8 nucleotides matching TRBD2. The V gene end was trimmed by 5 bases and the J gene end by 4 bases; junction bases not matched to a gene: 7. The CDR3 sequence is 15 residues long. CDR1 is ENHRY and CDR2 is SYGVKD in the germline V gene. CDR3 coding DNA: TGTGCCATCAGTTTATCGGGGGGGAGATACAATGAGCAGTTCTTC. Amino acids: CAISLSGGRYNEQFF.

The chain has TRBV28 and TRBJ1-1; 7 positions match TRBD1. V lost 5 bases, J lost 0 bases, and 6 bases stayed unmatched. The V gene's germline CDR1 is MDHEN and CDR2 SYDVKM. This CDR3 has 15 residues. CDR3 sequence: CASSNSGQLNTEAFF. CDR3 nucleotides: TGTGCCAGCAGTAACTCGGGACAGCTGAACACTGAAGCTTTCTTT.

The V and J genes are TRBV4-3 and TRBJ2-3; 10 bases align to TRBD2. V was pared by 0 bases and J by 5 bases, with 5 bases of the junction left unmatched. CDR3 length: 16 residues. CDR1 is LGHNA and CDR2 is YSLEER in the germline V gene. CDR3 DNA: TGCGCCAGCAGCCAAGATGGGGCTAGCGGGGGAGATACGCAGTATTTT. Encoded protein: CASSQDGASGGDTQYF.

The chain couples TRBV7-9 to TRBJ1-1; 8 bases are a match to TRBD1. The CDR3 covers 15 residues. Germline V gene data show CDR1 as SEHNR and CDR2 as FQNEAQ (reference sequence). V shed 4 bases and J 4 bases; nucleotides not matched to a gene: 8. This CDR3 reads CASSSMTGAATEAFF. In DNA form, the CDR3 reads TGTGCCAGCAGCTCCATGACAGGGGCGGCCACTGAAGCTTTCTTT. The full variable domain, with the rest looked up from reference TRBV7-9 and TRBJ1-1, is DTGVSQNPRHKITKRGQNVTFRCDPISEHNRLYWYRQTLGQGPEFLTYFQNEAQLEKSRLLSDRFSAERPKGSFSTLEIQRTEQGDSAMYLCASSSMTGAATEAFFGQGTRLTVV.

This sequence joins TRBV2 and TRBJ2-5; 9 bases match TRBD1. The CDR3 consists of 16 residues. Germline CDR1 reads SNHLY; CDR2 reads FYNNEI. With 5 bases clipped from V and 5 bases from J, the junction kept 12 bases outside the gene matches. The CDR3 here is CASSLSGDRVGETQYF. The CDR3 nucleotides read TGTGCCAGCAGTCTGTCGGGGGACAGGGTAGGGGAGACCCAGTACTTC.

This clone was seen a few times. CDR3 nucleotides: TGTGCCAGCAGCCAGAAGGGGCCCCAAGAGACCCAGTACTTC. It is translated as CASSQKGPQETQYF. This chain connects TRBV7-9 to TRBJ2-5; TRBD1 might be the D (5 bases). This CDR3 spans 14 amino acids. Trimming stripped 5 bases from V and 1 base from J, with 11 bases between. In germline, CDR1 is SEHNR, CDR2 FQNEAQ (reference sequence).

The table lists this clone with a count of one. This CDR3 is also generated by other DNA sequences in the sample. The chain links TRBV5-5 to TRBJ1-1; tentatively, D is TRBD1 (5 bases). With 0 bases removed from V and 1 base from J, the gap between germline ends came to 7 bases. CDR1 SGHKS and CDR2 YYEKEE come from the germline V gene (reference sequence). The CDR3 is 14 amino acids. In DNA form, the CDR3 reads TGTGCCAGCAGCTTGGGACAGAAGAACACTGAAGCTTTCTTT. Translation gives CASSLGQKNTEAFF. The entire variable domain, with the rest obtained from reference TRBV5-5 and TRBJ1-1, is as follows: DAGVTQSPTHLIKTRGQQVTLRCSPISGHKSVSWYQQVLGQGPQFIFQYYEKEERGRGNFPDRFSARQFPNYSSELNVNALLLGDSALYLCASSLGQKNTEAFFGQGTRLTVV.

V usage is TRBV9 and J usage is TRBJ2-7; TRBD1 matches at 8 bases. This CDR3 comprises 15 residues. V gave up 4 bases and J gave up 2 bases; unmatched junction bases: 8. Germline CDR1 reads SGDLS; CDR2 reads YYNGEE. The CDR3 region has the DNA TGTGCCAGCAGCCTCGACAGGGGAGGAACCTACGAGCAGTACTTC. Its protein product is CASSLDRGGTYEQYF.

This rearrangement joins TRBV30 to TRBJ2-3; D remains unclear. Trimming took off 1 base at V and 5 bases at J, with 7 bases between the two ends. The CDR3 is 12 amino acids. Germline V gives CDR1 GTSNPN, CDR2 SVGIG (reference sequence). The CDR3 region is CAWSALRDTQYF. The CDR3 DNA reads as TGTGCCTGGAGTGCCTTGCGAGATACGCAGTATTTT.

The chain joins TRBV19 to TRBJ1-1; 7 bases match TRBD1. Germline V CDR1 and CDR2: LNHDA, SQIVND (reference sequence). The CDR3 length is 14 residues. With V trimmed by 6 bases and J by 0 bases, 4 bases remained unmatched. The CDR3 coding sequence is TGTGCCAGTAGCAGAGGGACAGTGAACACTGAAGCTTTCTTT. This encodes CASSRGTVNTEAFF.

The chain joins TRBV10-2 to TRBJ1-1; weak D call: TRBD1 (6 bases). The germline V and J ends were trimmed by 5 bases and 6 bases, with 16 bases remaining between them. Germline V gene lookup returns CDR1 WSHSY and CDR2 SAAADI. This CDR3 comprises 14 residues. CDR3 DNA sequence: TGCGCCAGCAGTATTGACCGGGACACAGCTGAAGCTTTCTTT. This encodes CASSIDRDTAEAFF.

The V gene is TRBV4-1, the J gene TRBJ2-7, with 7 bases that match TRBD2. V dropped 4 bases and J dropped 7; count of bases not matched to a gene: 10. The germline V gene has CDR1 MGHRA and CDR2 YSYEKL. The CDR3 runs to 14 residues. The CDR3 loop is CASSLSGRESEQYF. The CDR3 bases are TGCGCCAGCAGCCTATCGGGGAGGGAAAGTGAGCAGTACTTC.

The chain uses TRBV5-1 and TRBJ1-2; D is possibly TRBD1 (5 bases). This CDR3 has 15 residues. Trimming stripped 0 bases from V and 7 bases from J, with 16 bases between. Germline V gives CDR1 SGHRS, CDR2 YFSETQ. In DNA, the CDR3 is TGCGCCAGCAGCTTGGAAGGAGGGGAGAGGGGTGGCTACACCTTC. This encodes CASSLEGGERGGYTF. The entire variable domain, with the rest obtained from reference TRBV5-1 and TRBJ1-2, is as follows: KAGVTQTPRYLIKTRGQQVTLSCSPISGHRSVSWYQQTPGQGLQFLFEYFSETQRNKGNFPGRFSGRQFSNSRSEMNVSTLELGDSALYLCASSLEGGERGGYTFGSGTRLTVV.

This clone came up once. The rearrangement links TRBV6-5 to TRBJ1-1; possible D gene TRBD1, 6 bases. Trimming stripped 5 bases from V and 4 bases from J, with 11 bases between. Germline V CDR1 and CDR2: MNHEY, SVGAGI. The CDR3 is made up of 13 amino acids. The CDR3 spells CASSLHRATEAFF. The DNA of the CDR3 is TGTGCCAGCAGTCTACACAGGGCCACTGAAGCTTTCTTT.

This chain uses TRBV5-1 with TRBJ2-5; 8 bases are a match to TRBD2. CDR1 is SGHRS, CDR2 YFSETQ, per germline. Unmatched junction bases numbered 5, after V lost 0 bases and J lost 4 bases. The CDR3 extends over 15 amino acids. CDR3 protein: CASSLGGGGRETQYF. In DNA, the CDR3 is TGCGCCAGCAGCTTGGGGGGCGGGGGGCGAGAGACCCAGTACTTC.

The genes are TRBV4-1 and TRBJ1-2; possible D gene TRBD1, 6 bases. The V gene's germline CDR1 is MGHRA and CDR2 YSYEKL. The CDR3 extends over 15 amino acids. Trimming stripped 3 bases from V and 2 bases from J, with 13 bases between. This CDR3 reads CASSQSEGGNYGYTF. In DNA form, the CDR3 reads TGCGCCAGCAGCCAGAGTGAAGGGGGAAACTATGGCTACACCTTC.

This clone is medium-sized in the sample. The chain uses TRBV19 and TRBJ2-3; D may be TRBD2 (6 bases). V shed 7 bases and J shed 3 bases, with 11 bases lying between them. Germline V gene sequence: CDR1 LNHDA, CDR2 SQIVND (reference sequence). The CDR3 runs 13 residues. The CDR3 loop is CASTWRGTDTQYF. In nucleotides, the CDR3 is TGTGCCAGTACTTGGAGGGGAACAGATACGCAGTATTTT.

This sequence joins TRBV29-1 and TRBJ1-4; the D gene is possibly TRBD1 (5 bases). The CDR3 covers 15 residues. Trimming left V 3 bases short and J 3 bases short, with 14 bases between. CDR1 SQVTM and CDR2 ANQGSEA come from the germline V gene. The CDR3: CSVEGWAGPNEKLFF. The DNA for the CDR3 is TGCAGCGTTGAGGGGTGGGCAGGGCCTAATGAAAAACTGTTTTTT. The whole variable domain, remainder taken from reference TRBV29-1 and TRBJ1-4, is SAVISQKPSRDICQRGTSLTIQCQVDSQVTMMFWYRQQPGQSLTLIATANQGSEATYESGFVIDKFPISRPNLTFSTLTVSNMSPEDSSIYLCSVEGWAGPNEKLFFGSGTQLSVL.

This clone occurred a few times. The chain employs TRBV18 and TRBJ1-3, with TRBD1 identical over 8 bases. CDR1 and CDR2 (germline): KGHSH, LQKENI. The CDR3 runs 15 residues. Unmatched junction bases numbered 7, after V lost 5 bases and J lost 4 bases. CDR3 residues: CASSSETGAGNTIYF. CDR3 nucleotides: TGTGCCAGCTCATCTGAGACAGGGGCAGGAAACACCATATATTTT.